A selection of T cell receptor beta chains follows, all from one sample in a study of T cells in Graves' hyperthyroidism and ophthalmopathy. TCRdb reanalysed the multiplex PCR reads using MiXCR and keeps one entry per CDR3 protein. The sample lists around 360,000 distinct CDR3 sequences, 13% to 15% occurring once. Sequencing input: blood. The receptors stem from a woman between 55 and 75 years old with Graves' ophthalmopathy. CDR3s leave out the opening cysteine and the closing phenylalanine or tryptophan.

V	J	CDR3
TRBV7-9	TRBJ2-3	ASATDRGTDTQY
TRBV7-9	TRBJ2-2	ASSVDRGQSGELF
TRBV7-2	TRBJ1-5	ASSLNTNQPQH
TRBV3-1	TRBJ2-7	ASSQGNFYYEQY
TRBV10-3	TRBJ1-2	AITDREGGGYT
TRBV24-1	TRBJ2-1	ATSDPGRNEQF
TRBV14	TRBJ2-7	ASSQGRRGSYEQY
TRBV5-1	TRBJ2-2	ASSFGAPNTGELF
TRBV12-3/TRBV12-4	TRBJ2-1	ASTDSGTSGSGYNEQF
TRBV18	TRBJ2-7	ASSPQQESSSEQY
TRBV2	TRBJ2-6	ASSPTGSGANVLT
TRBV29-1	TRBJ2-1	SVEWGGGRGFNEQF
TRBV5-1	TRBJ2-3	ASSPGTSITSTDTQY
TRBV6-1	TRBJ1-5	ASNPGQVNQPQH
TRBV7-2	TRBJ2-7	ASSKTSGGSYEQY
TRBV19	TRBJ1-2	ASRSVAGGVNPYGYT
TRBV24-1	TRBJ2-7	ATSDASGLDFYEQY
TRBV11-2	TRBJ1-3	ASSLMQVGNTIY
TRBV30	TRBJ1-4	AWSVQGRTSAKLF
TRBV12-3/TRBV12-4	TRBJ1-5	ASSLEVWRRDQPQH
TRBV2	TRBJ1-4	ASSARLGDEKLF
TRBV2	TRBJ2-7	ASRELAGVGYEQY
TRBV5-1	TRBJ2-7	ASSLTSGAYEQY
TRBV2	TRBJ2-3	ASSPGGLAPDTQY
TRBV7-9	TRBJ1-5	ASSSNSNQPQH
TRBV6-1	TRBJ2-7	ASRGLREEQY
TRBV30	TRBJ2-1	AWSVPGLAGINEQF
TRBV19	TRBJ1-2	ASSTLTGTTNYGYT